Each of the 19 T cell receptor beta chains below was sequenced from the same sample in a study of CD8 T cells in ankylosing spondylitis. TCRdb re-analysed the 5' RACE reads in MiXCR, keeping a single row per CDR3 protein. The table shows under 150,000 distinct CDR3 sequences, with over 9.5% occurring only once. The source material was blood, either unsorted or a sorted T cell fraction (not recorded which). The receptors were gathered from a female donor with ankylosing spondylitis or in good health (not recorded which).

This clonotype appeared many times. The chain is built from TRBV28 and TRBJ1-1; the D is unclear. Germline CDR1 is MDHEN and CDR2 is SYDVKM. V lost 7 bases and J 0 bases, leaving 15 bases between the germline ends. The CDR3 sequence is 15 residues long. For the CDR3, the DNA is TGTGCCAGCATTCCCCGGGGTCGGATGAACACTGAAGCTTTCTTT. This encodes CASIPRGRMNTEAFF. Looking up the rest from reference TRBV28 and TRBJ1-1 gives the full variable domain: DVKVTQSSRYLVKRTGEKVFLECVQDMDHENMFWYRQDPGLGLRLIYFSYDVKMKEKGDIPEGYSVSREKKERFSLILESASTNQTSMYLCASIPRGRMNTEAFFGQGTRLTVV.

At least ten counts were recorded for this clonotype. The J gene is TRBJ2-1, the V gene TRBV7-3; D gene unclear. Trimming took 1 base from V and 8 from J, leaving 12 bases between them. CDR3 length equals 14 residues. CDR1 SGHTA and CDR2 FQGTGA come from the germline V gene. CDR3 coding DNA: TGTGCCAGCAGCTTAAGCCTGAGCTGGGATGAGCAGTTCTTC. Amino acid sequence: CASSLSLSWDEQFF.

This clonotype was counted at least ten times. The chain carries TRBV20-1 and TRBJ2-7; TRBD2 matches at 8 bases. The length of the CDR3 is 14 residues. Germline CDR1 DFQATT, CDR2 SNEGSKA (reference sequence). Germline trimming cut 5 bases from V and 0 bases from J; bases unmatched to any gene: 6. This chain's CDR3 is CSAFSGASSYEQYF. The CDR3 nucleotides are TGCAGTGCTTTTAGCGGGGCAAGCTCCTACGAGCAGTACTTC.

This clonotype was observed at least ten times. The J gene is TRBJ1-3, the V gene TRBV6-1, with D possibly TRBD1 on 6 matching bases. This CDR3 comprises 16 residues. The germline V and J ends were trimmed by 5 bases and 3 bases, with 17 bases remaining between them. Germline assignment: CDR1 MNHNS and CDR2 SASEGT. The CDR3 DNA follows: TGTGCCAGCAGTCGAGGGATCCAGGGGAGTGGAAACACCATATATTTT. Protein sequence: CASSRGIQGSGNTIYF.

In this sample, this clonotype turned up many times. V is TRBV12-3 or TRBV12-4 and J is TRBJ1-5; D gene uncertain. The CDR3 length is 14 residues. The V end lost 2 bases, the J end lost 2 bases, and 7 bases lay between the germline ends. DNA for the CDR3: TGTGCCAGCAGTTTATCCGGGGGCAATCAGCCCCAGCATTTT. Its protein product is CASSLSGGNQPQHF.

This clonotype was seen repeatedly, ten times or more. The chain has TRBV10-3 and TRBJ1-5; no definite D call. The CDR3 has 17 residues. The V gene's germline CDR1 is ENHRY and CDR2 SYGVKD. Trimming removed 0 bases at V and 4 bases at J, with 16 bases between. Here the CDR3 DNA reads TGTGCCATCAGTGAGTCGAGTCGGTCGGGAAAGAATCAGCCCCAGCATTTT. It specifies CAISESSRSGKNQPQHF.

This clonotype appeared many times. CDR3: CATTPGLNSYEQYF. CDR3 bases: TGTGCCACCACTCCCGGGCTGAACTCCTACGAGCAGTACTTC. The chain recombines TRBV24-1 with TRBJ2-7; no clear D gene. CDR3 size: 14 residues. V was clipped by 8 bases and J by 0 bases, with 13 bases between them. Germline V gene lookup returns CDR1 KGHDR and CDR2 SFDVKD.

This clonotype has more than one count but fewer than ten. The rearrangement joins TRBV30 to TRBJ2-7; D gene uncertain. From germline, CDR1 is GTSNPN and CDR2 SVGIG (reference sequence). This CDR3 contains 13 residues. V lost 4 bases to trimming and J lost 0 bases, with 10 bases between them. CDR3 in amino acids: CAWKAWFSYEQYF. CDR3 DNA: TGTGCCTGGAAAGCGTGGTTCTCCTACGAGCAGTACTTC.

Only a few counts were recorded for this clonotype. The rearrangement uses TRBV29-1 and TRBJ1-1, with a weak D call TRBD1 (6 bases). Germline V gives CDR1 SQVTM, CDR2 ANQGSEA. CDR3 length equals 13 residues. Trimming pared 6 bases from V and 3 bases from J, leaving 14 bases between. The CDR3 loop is CSVNRVGDTEAFF. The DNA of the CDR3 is TGCAGCGTCAACAGGGTCGGGGACACTGAAGCTTTCTTT.

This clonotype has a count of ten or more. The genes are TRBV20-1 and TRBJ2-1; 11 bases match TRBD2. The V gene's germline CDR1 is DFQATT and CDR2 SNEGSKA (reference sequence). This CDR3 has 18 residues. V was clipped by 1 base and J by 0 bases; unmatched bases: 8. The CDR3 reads CSARALLAGASSYNEQFF. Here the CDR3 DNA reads TGCAGTGCTAGAGCTTTACTAGCGGGGGCGAGCTCCTACAATGAGCAGTTCTTC.

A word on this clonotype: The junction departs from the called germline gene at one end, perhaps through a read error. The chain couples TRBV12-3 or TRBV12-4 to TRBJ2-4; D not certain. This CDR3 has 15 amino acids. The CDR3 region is CASSLSVIAKNIEYF. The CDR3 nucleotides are TGTGCCAGCAGTTTATCGGTAATAGCCAAAAACATTGAGTACTTC.

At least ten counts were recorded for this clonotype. The CDR3 protein is CASSLRGRGNTEAFF. The CDR3 nucleotides are TGTGCCAGCAGCTTAAGAGGACGAGGGAACACTGAAGCTTTCTTT. This chain uses TRBV7-2 with TRBJ1-1; D uncertain. Trimming removed 2 bases from V and 1 base from J, with 11 bases in between. The CDR3 loop spans 15 amino acids. Per germline, CDR1 SGHTA and CDR2 FQGNSA.

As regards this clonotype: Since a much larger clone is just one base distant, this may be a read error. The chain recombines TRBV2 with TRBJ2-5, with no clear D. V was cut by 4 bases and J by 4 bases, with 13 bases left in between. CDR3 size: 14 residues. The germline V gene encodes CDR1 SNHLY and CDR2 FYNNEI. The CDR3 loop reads CASSVFGSRETQYF. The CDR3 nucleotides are TGTGCCAGCAGTGTGTTCGGGTCCCGAGAGACCCAGTACTTC. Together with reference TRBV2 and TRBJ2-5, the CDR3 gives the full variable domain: EPEVTQTPSHQVTQMGQEVILRCVPISNHLYFYWYRQILGQKVEFLVSFYNNEISEKSEIFDDQFSVERPDGSNFTLKIRSTKLEDSAMYFCASSVFGSRETQYFGPGTRLLVL.

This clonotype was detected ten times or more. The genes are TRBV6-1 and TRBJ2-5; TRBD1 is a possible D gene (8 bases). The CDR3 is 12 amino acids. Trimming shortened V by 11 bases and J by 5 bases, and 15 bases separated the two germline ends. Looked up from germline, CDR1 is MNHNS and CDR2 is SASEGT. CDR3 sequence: CADHRGGETQYF. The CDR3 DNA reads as TGTGCCGACCACAGGGGGGGGGAGACCCAGTACTTC.

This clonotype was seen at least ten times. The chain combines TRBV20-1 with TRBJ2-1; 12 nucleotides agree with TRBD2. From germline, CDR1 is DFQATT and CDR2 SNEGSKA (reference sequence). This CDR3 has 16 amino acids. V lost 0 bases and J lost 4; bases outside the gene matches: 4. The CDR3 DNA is TGCAGTGCTAGAGATCGGACTAGCGGGATGTACAATGAGCAGTTCTTC. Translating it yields CSARDRTSGMYNEQFF.

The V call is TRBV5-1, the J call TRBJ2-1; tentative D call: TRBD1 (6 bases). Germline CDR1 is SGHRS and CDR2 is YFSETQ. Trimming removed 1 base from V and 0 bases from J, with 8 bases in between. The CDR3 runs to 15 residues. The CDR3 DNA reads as TGCGCCAGCAGCTTGAACAGGGACTCCTACAATGAGCAGTTCTTC. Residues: CASSLNRDSYNEQFF.

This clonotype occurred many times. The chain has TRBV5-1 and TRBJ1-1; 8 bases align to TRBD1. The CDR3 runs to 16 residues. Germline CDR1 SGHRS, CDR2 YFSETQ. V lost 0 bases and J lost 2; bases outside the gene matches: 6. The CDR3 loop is CASSLEGAGGNTEAFF. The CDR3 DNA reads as TGCGCCAGCAGCTTGGAGGGCGCAGGGGGCAACACTGAAGCTTTCTTT.

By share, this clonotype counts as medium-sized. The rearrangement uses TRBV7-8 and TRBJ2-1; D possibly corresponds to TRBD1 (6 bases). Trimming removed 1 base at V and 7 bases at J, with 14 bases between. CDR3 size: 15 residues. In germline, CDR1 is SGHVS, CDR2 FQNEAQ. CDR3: CASSLVGARNNEQFF. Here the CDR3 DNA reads TGTGCCAGCAGCTTAGTGGGGGCCCGGAATAATGAGCAGTTCTTC.

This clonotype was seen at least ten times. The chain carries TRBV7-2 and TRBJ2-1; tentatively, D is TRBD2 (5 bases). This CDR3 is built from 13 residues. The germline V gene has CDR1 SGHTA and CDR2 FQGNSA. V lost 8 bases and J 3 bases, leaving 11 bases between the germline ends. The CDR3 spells CASGKRNYNEQFF. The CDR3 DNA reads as TGTGCCAGCGGGAAGCGGAACTACAATGAGCAGTTCTTC. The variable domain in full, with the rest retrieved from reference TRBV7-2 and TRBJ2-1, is GAGVSQSPSNKVTEKGKDVELRCDPISGHTALYWYRQSLGQGLEFLIYFQGNSAPDKSGLPSDRFSAERTGGSVSTLTIQRTQQEDSAVYLCASGKRNYNEQFFGPGTRLTVL.